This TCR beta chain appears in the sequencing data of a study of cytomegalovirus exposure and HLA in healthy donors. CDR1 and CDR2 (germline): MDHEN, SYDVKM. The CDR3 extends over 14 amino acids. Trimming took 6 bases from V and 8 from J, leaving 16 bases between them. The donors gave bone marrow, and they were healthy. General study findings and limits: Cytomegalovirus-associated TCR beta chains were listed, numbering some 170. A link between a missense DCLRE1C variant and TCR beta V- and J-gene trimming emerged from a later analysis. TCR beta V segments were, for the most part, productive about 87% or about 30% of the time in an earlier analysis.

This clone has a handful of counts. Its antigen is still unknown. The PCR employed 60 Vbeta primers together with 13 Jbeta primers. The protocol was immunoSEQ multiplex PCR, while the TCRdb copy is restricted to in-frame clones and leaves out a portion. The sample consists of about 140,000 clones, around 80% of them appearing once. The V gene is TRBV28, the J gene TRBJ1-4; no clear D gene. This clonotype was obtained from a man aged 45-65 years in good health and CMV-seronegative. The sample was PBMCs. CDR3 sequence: CASSPAGSGEKLFF. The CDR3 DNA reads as TGTGCCAGCAGCCCCGCGGGAAGCGGAGAAAAACTGTTTTTT.